This TCR beta chain was documented in a study of blood T cells in healthy people across ages. Concerning this clonotype: Antigen: not known.

Study outcomes and limitations: Per million T cells, the diversity of TCR beta decreased roughly linearly as age advanced.

In germline, CDR1 is DFQATT, CDR2 SNEGSKA (reference sequence). Trimming took off 0 bases at V and 1 base at J, with 12 bases between the two ends. This CDR3 has 15 amino acids. Sample-barcoded 5' priming and a J-beta primer mix drove a second PCR of about 6 to 12 cycles. MiXCR was run by TCRdb on the 5' RACE reads, yielding one entry per CDR3 protein. The table has under 1,000,000 distinct CDR3 sequences, roughly 35% seen once. The clonotype was recovered from a young man in good health. Sequencing was carried out using blood. This chain links TRBV20-1 with TRBJ1-1, with TRBD1 as a possible D gene (5 bases). The CDR3 loop reads CSARDLRTQNTEAFF. The CDR3 DNA sequence: TGCAGTGCTAGAGATCTGCGGACACAGAACACTGAAGCTTTCTTT.